The T cell receptor (beta chain) described here comes from a study of T cells after yellow fever vaccination. Study-wide findings and caveats: Reappearing after the booster were most of the clones from primary vaccination (around 95% CD4, approximately 88% CD8).

A universal primer site and UMIs were added as TCR cDNA was made by 5'RACE template switching. TCRdb reprocessed the 5' RACE reads via MiXCR and lists one record per CDR3 protein. There are some 99,000 distinct CDR3 sequences in the sample; approximately 6.3% occur only once, and about 38% lies in the top ten. The germline V gene encodes CDR1 SGHNT and CDR2 YYREEE (reference sequence). V was pared by 0 bases and J by 2 bases, with 12 bases between. The CDR3 is 15 amino acids. This clonotype was detected only a few times. Its antigen is not identified. Sequenced material: CD8+ T cells sorted from PBMCs, taken 10 days after the yellow fever booster vaccination. The sequence came from a young man who received the YFV17D yellow fever vaccine. This sequence joins TRBV5-4 and TRBJ2-7, with D perhaps TRBD1 (5 bases). The CDR3 region has the DNA TGTGCCAGCAGCTTGGCTCCCGGCAGGGCCTACGAGCAGTACTTC. It translates to CASSLAPGRAYEQYF. The whole variable domain, filled in from reference TRBV5-4 and TRBJ2-7, reads ETGVTQSPTHLIKTRGQQVTLRCSSQSGHNTVSWYQQALGQGPQFIFQYYREEENGRGNFPPRFSGLQFPNYSSELNVNALELDDSALYLCASSLAPGRAYEQYFGPGTRLTVT.